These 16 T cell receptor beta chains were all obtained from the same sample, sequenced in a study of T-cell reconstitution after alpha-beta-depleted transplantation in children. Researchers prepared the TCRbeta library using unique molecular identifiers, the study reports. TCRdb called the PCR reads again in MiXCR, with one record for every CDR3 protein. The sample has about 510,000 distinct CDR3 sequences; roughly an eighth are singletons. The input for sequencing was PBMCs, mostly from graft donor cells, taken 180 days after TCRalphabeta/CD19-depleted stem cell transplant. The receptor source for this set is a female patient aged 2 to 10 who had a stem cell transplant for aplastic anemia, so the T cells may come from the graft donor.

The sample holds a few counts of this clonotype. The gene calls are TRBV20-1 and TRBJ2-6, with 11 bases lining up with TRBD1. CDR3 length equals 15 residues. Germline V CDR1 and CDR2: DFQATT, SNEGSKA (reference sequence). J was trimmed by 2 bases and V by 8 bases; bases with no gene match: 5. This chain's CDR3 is CSSWTGGAGANVLTF. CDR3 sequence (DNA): TGCAGTTCATGGACAGGGGGCGCTGGGGCCAACGTCCTGACTTTC.

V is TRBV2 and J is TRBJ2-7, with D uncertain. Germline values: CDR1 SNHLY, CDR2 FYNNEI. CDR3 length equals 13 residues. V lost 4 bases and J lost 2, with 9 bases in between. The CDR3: CASSVSVTYEQYV. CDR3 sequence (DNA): TGTGCCAGCAGTGTTTCGGTTACCTACGAGCAGTACGTC.

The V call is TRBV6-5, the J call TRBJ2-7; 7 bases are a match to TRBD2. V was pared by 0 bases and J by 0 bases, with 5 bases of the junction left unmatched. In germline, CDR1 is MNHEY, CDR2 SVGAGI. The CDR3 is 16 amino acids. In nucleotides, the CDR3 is TGTGCCAGCAGTTACTCGAGAAGCGGGGCCTCCTACGAGCAGTACTTC. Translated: CASSYSRSGASYEQYF.

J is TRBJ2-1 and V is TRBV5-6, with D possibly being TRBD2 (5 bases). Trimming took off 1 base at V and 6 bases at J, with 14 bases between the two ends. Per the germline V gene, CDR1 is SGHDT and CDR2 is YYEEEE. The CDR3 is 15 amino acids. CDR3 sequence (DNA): TGTGCCAGCAGCTTGATTCGGGGTTTCGTCAATGAGCAGTTCTTC. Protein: CASSLIRGFVNEQFF.

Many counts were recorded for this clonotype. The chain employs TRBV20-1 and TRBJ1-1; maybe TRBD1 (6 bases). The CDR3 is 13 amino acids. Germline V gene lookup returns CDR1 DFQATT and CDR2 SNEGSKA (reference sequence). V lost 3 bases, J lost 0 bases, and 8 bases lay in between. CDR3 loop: CSARGAMNTEAFF. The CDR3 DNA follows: TGCAGTGCTAGGGGGGCTATGAACACTGAAGCTTTCTTT.

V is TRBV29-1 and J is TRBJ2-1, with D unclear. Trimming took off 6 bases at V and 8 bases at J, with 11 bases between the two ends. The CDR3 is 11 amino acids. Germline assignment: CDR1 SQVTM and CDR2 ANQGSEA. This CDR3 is CSVDRVHEQFF. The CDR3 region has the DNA TGCAGCGTGGACCGGGTCCATGAGCAGTTCTTC.

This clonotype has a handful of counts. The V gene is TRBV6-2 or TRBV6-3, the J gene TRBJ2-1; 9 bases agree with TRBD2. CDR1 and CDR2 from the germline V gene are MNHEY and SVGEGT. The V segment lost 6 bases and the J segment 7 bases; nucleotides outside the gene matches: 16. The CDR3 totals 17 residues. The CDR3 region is CASSSQTIAGVVNEQFF. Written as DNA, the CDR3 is TGTGCCAGCAGCTCCCAAACTATAGCGGGAGTCGTAAATGAGCAGTTCTTC.

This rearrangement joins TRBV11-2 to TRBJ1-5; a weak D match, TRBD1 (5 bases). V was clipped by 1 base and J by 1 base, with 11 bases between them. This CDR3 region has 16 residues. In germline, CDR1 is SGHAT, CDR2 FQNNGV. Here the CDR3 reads CASSLVMGVSNQPQHF. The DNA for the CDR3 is TGTGCCAGCAGCTTAGTTATGGGGGTGAGCAATCAGCCCCAGCATTTT.

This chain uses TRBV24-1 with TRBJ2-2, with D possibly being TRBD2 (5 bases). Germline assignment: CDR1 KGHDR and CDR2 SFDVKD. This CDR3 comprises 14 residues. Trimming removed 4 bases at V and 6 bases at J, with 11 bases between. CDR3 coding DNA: TGTGCCACCAGTGACCCAACTAGGTCCGGGGAGCTGTTTTTT. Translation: CATSDPTRSGELFF.

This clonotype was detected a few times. The CDR3 DNA is TGCGCCAGCAGCTTGGGGGCCGATCCTACCACTGGGGCCAACGTCCTGACTTTC. Encoded protein: CASSLGADPTTGANVLTF. V usage is TRBV5-1 and J usage is TRBJ2-6; D gene ambiguous. The V gene's germline CDR1 is SGHRS and CDR2 YFSETQ. The CDR3 is 18 amino acids. With 0 bases removed from V and 2 bases from J, the gap between germline ends came to 15 bases.

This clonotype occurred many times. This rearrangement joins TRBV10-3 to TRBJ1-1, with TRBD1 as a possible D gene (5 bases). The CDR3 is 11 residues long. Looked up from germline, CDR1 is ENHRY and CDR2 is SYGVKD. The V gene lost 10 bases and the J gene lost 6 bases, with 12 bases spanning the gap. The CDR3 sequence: CATARGPEAFF. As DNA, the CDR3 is TGTGCCACCGCGAGGGGACCTGAAGCTTTCTTT.

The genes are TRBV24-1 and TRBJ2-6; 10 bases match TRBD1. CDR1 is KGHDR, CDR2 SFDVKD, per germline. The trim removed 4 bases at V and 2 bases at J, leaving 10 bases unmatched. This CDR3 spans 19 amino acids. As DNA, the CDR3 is TGTGCCACCAGTGACCCTTGGGGTGGGACAGGGGCTGGGGCCAACGTCCTGACTTTC. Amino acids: CATSDPWGGTGAGANVLTF.

CDR3 protein: CASSLGRGVDEQYF. As DNA, the CDR3 is TGTGCCAGCAGTTTGGGGAGGGGGGTCGACGAGCAGTACTTC. The rearrangement uses TRBV12-3 or TRBV12-4 and TRBJ2-7; D is possibly TRBD2 (7 bases). Trimming pared 3 bases from V and 5 bases from J, leaving 14 bases between. The CDR3 has 14 amino acids.

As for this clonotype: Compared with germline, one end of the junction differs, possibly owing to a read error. CDR3 loop: CASSRIVTPTTGARF. The CDR3 coding sequence is TGTGCCAGCAGCCGCATCGTTACCCCCACGACAGGCGCCCGTTTC. The rearrangement uses TRBV7-9 and TRBJ2-5; TRBD1 might be the D (6 bases). Germline-derived CDR1 and CDR2 are SEHNR and FQNEAQ (reference sequence). The CDR3 is 15 residues long.

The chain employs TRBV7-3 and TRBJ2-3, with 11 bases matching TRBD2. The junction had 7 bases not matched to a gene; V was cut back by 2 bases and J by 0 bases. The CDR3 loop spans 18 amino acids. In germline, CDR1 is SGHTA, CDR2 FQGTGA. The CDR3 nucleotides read TGTGCCAGCAGCTTACAGGGGCGGACTAGCGGGAGCACAGATACGCAGTATTTT. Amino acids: CASSLQGRTSGSTDTQYF.

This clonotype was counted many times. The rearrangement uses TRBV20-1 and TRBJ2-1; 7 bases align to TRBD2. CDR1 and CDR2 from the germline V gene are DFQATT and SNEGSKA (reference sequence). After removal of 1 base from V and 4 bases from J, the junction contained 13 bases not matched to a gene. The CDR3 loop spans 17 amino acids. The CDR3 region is CSARGFSFAGEYNEQFF. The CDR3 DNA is TGCAGTGCTAGAGGTTTTTCATTCGCGGGAGAGTACAATGAGCAGTTCTTC.